The present TCR beta chain was sequenced within a study of T-cell memory formation after mild COVID-19. In regard to this clonotype: Its antigen remains unknown.

TCRdb independently ran MiXCR on the 5' RACE reads; one entry per CDR3 protein. The sample shows a few hundred thousand distinct CDR3 sequences, more than 15% of them seen only once. J was trimmed by 9 bases and V by 6 bases; bases with no gene match: 11. Germline CDR1 PRHDT, CDR2 FYEKMQ (reference sequence). The CDR3 loop spans 14 amino acids. Points from the study as a whole: Chiefly within CM and EM were the contracting CD4+ clones; CD8+ ones were within EMRA.

The source material was PBMCs or a T cell subset sorted from them (not recorded which). This receptor was obtained from a man in his late teens or twenties who had mild COVID-19 (a few samples of this study predate the infection). Cell type and time point are not known. This chain connects TRBV13 to TRBJ2-1, with 7 bases fitting TRBD1. The CDR3 region has the DNA TGTGCCAGCAGTCGCGACAGGGTGTCGGGTGAGCAGTTCTTC. The encoded protein is CASSRDRVSGEQFF.